This is a list of T cell receptor beta chains from one sample in a study of CD8+ T cells in alopecia areata. Measured with immunoSEQ multiplex PCR; TCRdb has only the in-frame clones, and not every one. The table lists about 190,000 clones, 60% of them singletons. The specimen comprised CD4+ T cells sorted from blood, sampled at week 24, from a patient treated with tofacitinib. Receptors originate from a human donor with alopecia areata. Both conserved end residues are part of each CDR3. D genes are given only for firm matches. Clone size is not always given. Where it is, it says once, few, many or a class for expanded clones.

DNA: TGCGCCAGCAGCCAAGCAGCATTGAACACTGAAGCTTTCTTT
CDR3: CASSQAALNTEAFF
V: TRBV4-3
D: NA
J: TRBJ1-1
size: NA

DNA: TGTGCCAGCGCCCGCCCGGGTGGTAATTCACCCCTCCACTTT
CDR3: CASARPGGNSPLHF
V: TRBV7-2
D: NA
J: TRBJ1-6
size: NA

DNA: TGTGCCAGCAGTGGACAGGGCGGCAATCAGCCCCAGCATTTT
CDR3: CASSGQGGNQPQHF
V: TRBV2
D: TRBD1
J: TRBJ1-5
size: NA

DNA: TGCAGCGTCGCGGAATACAGCGCTGAAGCTTTCTTT
CDR3: CSVAEYSAEAFF
V: TRBV29-1
D: NA
J: TRBJ1-1
size: NA

DNA: TGTGCCAGCAGCTTAGGGACTAGGTACAATGAGCAGTTCTTC
CDR3: CASSLGTRYNEQFF
V: TRBV7-6
D: TRBD2
J: TRBJ2-1
size: few

DNA: TGTGCCAGTTACCAGTACGGGTCAGAGAACACTGAAGCTTTCTTT
CDR3: CASYQYGSENTEAFF
V: TRBV19
D: NA
J: TRBJ1-1
size: NA

DNA: TGTGCCAGCAGCCCGACAGTTAACTATGGCTACACCTTC
CDR3: CASSPTVNYGYTF
V: TRBV27
D: NA
J: TRBJ1-2
size: NA

DNA: TGTGCCAGTAGCTCCTCGACAGGGTTCGTAGAGACCCAGTACTTC
CDR3: CASSSSTGFVETQYF
V: TRBV19
D: TRBD1
J: TRBJ2-5
size: NA

DNA: TGCAGCGTTCTCGGACAGCGAAGGAACACTGAAGCTTTCTTT
CDR3: CSVLGQRRNTEAFF
V: TRBV29-1
D: NA
J: TRBJ1-1
size: NA

DNA: TGCGCCAGCAGCTTGGAAGTGAACACTGAAGCTTTCTTT
CDR3: CASSLEVNTEAFF
V: TRBV5-1
D: NA
J: TRBJ1-1
size: NA

DNA: TGCAGCGTTGGGACAGGTAGGGATCAGCCCCAGCATTTT
CDR3: CSVGTGRDQPQHF
V: TRBV29-1
D: TRBD1
J: TRBJ1-5
size: NA

DNA: TGTGCCAGCAGCGTAGATCCCCCCGGAGGGGTGGCAGATACGCAGTATTTT
CDR3: CASSVDPPGGVADTQYF
V: TRBV9
D: NA
J: TRBJ2-3
size: NA

DNA: TGTGCCAGCAGTTTAGAGGGGACCAGGTCACCCCTCCACTTT
CDR3: CASSLEGTRSPLHF
V: TRBV27
D: NA
J: TRBJ1-6
size: NA

DNA: TGCAGCGTCCGGGACACCAACAATCAGCCCCAGCATTTT
CDR3: CSVRDTNNQPQHF
V: TRBV29-1
D: NA
J: TRBJ1-5
size: NA

DNA: TGCAGCGTTAGGGACAGACTGAACACTGAAGCTTTCTTT
CDR3: CSVRDRLNTEAFF
V: TRBV29-1
D: TRBD1
J: TRBJ1-1
size: NA

DNA: TGTGCCAGCAGCATCAGGACAGGGGCGGGTAATTCACCCCTCCACTTT
CDR3: CASSIRTGAGNSPLHF
V: TRBV5-6
D: TRBD1
J: TRBJ1-6
size: NA

DNA: TGTGCCAGCAGCCCCTTCTGGGGGGGGAGCTCCTACAATGAGCAGTTCTTC
CDR3: CASSPFWGGSSYNEQFF
V: TRBV9
D: TRBD2
J: TRBJ2-1
size: NA

DNA: TGTGCCTGGAGCGCCGACTCACGAAGAACCACAGATACGCAGTATTTT
CDR3: CAWSADSRRTTDTQYF
V: TRBV30
D: NA
J: TRBJ2-3
size: NA

DNA: TGTGCCAGCAGTCAACTCTCAACAGGGGAGGATGGCTACACCTTC
CDR3: CASSQLSTGEDGYTF
V: TRBV27
D: TRBD1
J: TRBJ1-2
size: NA

DNA: TGTGCCAGCAGCGTCAGGGAGTACGGAGCTTTCTTT
CDR3: CASSVREYGAFF
V: TRBV7-9
D: NA
J: TRBJ1-1
size: NA